The 18 T cell receptor beta chains in this list originate from one sample, sequenced in a study of shared clonotypes between healthy human individuals. Assay used: immunoSEQ multiplex PCR; TCRdb lists only in-frame clones, some missing. This table holds 500,000 or so clones, 95% to 97% found once. The sample taken for sequencing was naive CD4+ T cells sorted from blood. The subset denotes: CD45RA+ positively selected. These receptors were obtained from a woman aged 25 to 39 in good health.

This clone was recorded once. This rearrangement joins TRBV9 to TRBJ1-1; maybe TRBD1 (6 bases). This CDR3 has 14 amino acids. V gave up 0 bases and J gave up 6 bases, with 12 bases separating them. Per germline, CDR1 SGDLS and CDR2 YYNGEE. Here the CDR3 reads CASSVETGSSEAFF. In nucleotides, the CDR3 is TGTGCCAGCAGCGTAGAGACAGGAAGCTCTGAAGCTTTCTTT.

The chain employs TRBV6-1 and TRBJ2-2, with a weak D call TRBD1 (5 bases). The V and J ends lost 3 bases and 0 bases respectively, with 14 bases between them. This CDR3 is built from 17 residues. CDR1 and CDR2 (germline): MNHNS, SASEGT. DNA of the CDR3: TGTGCCAGCAGTGAGCAAGACGGACATTCGAACACCGGGGAGCTGTTTTTT. It yields the protein CASSEQDGHSNTGELFF.

The chain links TRBV5-6 to TRBJ2-7; D is possibly TRBD2 (5 bases). V was cut by 2 bases and J by 5 bases, with 14 bases left in between. The CDR3 spans 14 residues. Per the germline V gene, CDR1 is SGHDT and CDR2 is YYEEEE. The CDR3 sequence: CASSLRGSHHEQYF. The CDR3 DNA follows: TGTGCCAGCAGCTTAAGAGGGTCGCACCACGAGCAGTACTTC.

The chain employs TRBV5-6 and TRBJ2-7; 9 bases are shared with TRBD1. V trimming: 4 bases; J trimming: 6 bases; junction bases outside the gene matches: 11. CDR3 length: 15 amino acids. Germline loops: CDR1 SGHDT, CDR2 YYEEEE. CDR3 protein: CASSNRDREMGEQYF. The CDR3 coding sequence is TGTGCCAGCAGCAACCGGGACAGGGAGATGGGCGAGCAGTACTTC.

The V gene is TRBV6-6, the J gene TRBJ2-7; a possible D gene is TRBD2 (6 bases). Germline V lookup: CDR1 MNHNY, CDR2 SVGAGI (reference sequence). V was shortened by 6 bases and J by 0 bases, with 12 bases between the two germline ends. This CDR3 is 14 amino acids long. CDR3 protein: CASRLPGSSYEQYF. The CDR3 nucleotides are TGTGCCAGCAGGCTTCCCGGGAGCTCCTACGAGCAGTACTTC.

The chain links TRBV5-1 to TRBJ2-2; no firm D call. The V end was cut by 0 bases, the J end by 1 base, with 7 bases between. This CDR3 comprises 15 residues. Germline values: CDR1 SGHRS, CDR2 YFSETQ. The CDR3 DNA sequence: TGCGCCAGCAGCTTGGCCTCACAGAACACCGGGGAGCTGTTTTTT. This encodes CASSLASQNTGELFF.

The V and J genes are TRBV6-6 and TRBJ2-7; D is possibly TRBD1 (5 bases). Trimming removed 2 bases at V and 0 bases at J, with 11 bases between. CDR3 length: 15 residues. Germline V gene data show CDR1 as MNHNY and CDR2 as SVGAGI (reference sequence). The CDR3 DNA reads as TGTGCCAGCAGTTACGGTGACAGAAGCTCCTACGAGCAGTACTTC. Translation gives CASSYGDRSSYEQYF.

This chain uses TRBV6-6 with TRBJ2-2; D not resolved. The CDR3 runs to 12 residues. Trimming pared 8 bases from V and 7 bases from J, leaving 11 bases between. CDR1 MNHNY and CDR2 SVGAGI come from the germline V gene (reference sequence). The CDR3 spells CASRVVFGELFF. The CDR3 DNA sequence: TGTGCCAGCCGAGTAGTATTCGGGGAGCTGTTTTTT.

This chain connects TRBV15 to TRBJ1-4; a weak D match, TRBD1 (5 bases). The CDR3 spans 19 residues. Between the trimmed V and J ends, which lost 0 bases and 0 bases, there was a span of 17 bases. The germline CDR1 and CDR2 sequences are LNHNV and YYDKDF (reference sequence). The CDR3 bases are TGTGCCACCAGCAGAGATCTGGGGCCCCCGAACCCAACTAATGAAAAACTGTTTTTT. As protein: CATSRDLGPPNPTNEKLFF.

This rearrangement joins TRBV30 to TRBJ2-2; a possible D gene is TRBD2 (5 bases). Germline loops: CDR1 GTSNPN, CDR2 SVGIG (reference sequence). CDR3 length: 12 amino acids. V lost 4 bases to trimming and J lost 6 bases, with 9 bases between them. CDR3 sequence reads: CAWTSGSGELFF. DNA for the CDR3: TGTGCCTGGACCAGCGGTTCCGGGGAGCTGTTTTTT. Filled out from reference TRBV30 and TRBJ2-2, the complete variable domain reads SQTIHQWPATLVQPVGSPLSLECTVEGTSNPNLYWYRQAAGRGLQLLFYSVGIGQISSEVPQNLSASRPQDRQFILSSKKLLLSDSGFYLCAWTSGSGELFFGEGSRLTVL.

The chain joins TRBV6-1 to TRBJ2-7; tentative D call: TRBD1 (6 bases). The CDR3 is 13 amino acids. Trimming cost V 10 bases and J 0 bases, with 13 bases left between them. The germline gives CDR1 MNHNS, CDR2 SASEGT. CDR3: CATTGPYSYEQYF. The DNA of the CDR3 is TGTGCCACCACAGGGCCTTACTCCTACGAGCAGTACTTC.

V and J are TRBV2 and TRBJ2-2; D gene ambiguous. Per the germline V gene, CDR1 is SNHLY and CDR2 is FYNNEI. The CDR3 spans 13 residues. Trimming took off 2 bases at V and 6 bases at J, with 7 bases between the two ends. DNA for the CDR3: TGTGCCAGCAGTGAACGAAGACCCGGGGAGCTGTTTTTT. It specifies CASSERRPGELFF.

This chain uses TRBV7-9 with TRBJ1-1; D ambiguous. Germline-derived CDR1 and CDR2 are SEHNR and FQNEAQ (reference sequence). The V end lost 4 bases, the J end lost 8 bases, and 8 bases lay between the germline ends. CDR3 length: 11 amino acids. The CDR3 DNA is TGTGCCAGCAGCTCTGGAGAGGAAGCTTTCTTT. It yields the protein CASSSGEEAFF.

The J gene is TRBJ2-7, the V gene TRBV7-2; 8 positions agree with TRBD2. CDR1 is SGHTA, CDR2 FQGNSA, per germline. With 5 bases clipped from V and 2 bases from J, the junction kept 14 bases outside the gene matches. The CDR3 is 17 amino acids. The chain's CDR3 is CASSHRRSGRVTYEQYF. CDR3 bases: TGTGCCAGCAGCCACCGCAGGAGCGGGAGAGTGACCTACGAGCAGTACTTC.

The chain employs TRBV7-9 and TRBJ2-3; the D is unclear. The CDR3 has 12 residues. Germline assignment: CDR1 SEHNR and CDR2 FQNEAQ (reference sequence). The germline V and J ends were trimmed by 5 bases and 1 base, with 4 bases remaining between them. The DNA for the CDR3 is TGTGCCAGCAGCGGGGGCACAGATACGCAGTATTTT. Its translation: CASSGGTDTQYF.

The chain uses TRBV2 and TRBJ2-6; D is uncertain. The length of the CDR3 is 18 residues. Trimming shortened V by 3 bases and J by 2 bases, and 17 bases separated the two germline ends. Germline assignment: CDR1 SNHLY and CDR2 FYNNEI. The CDR3: CASSDVFGVLAGANVLTF. The DNA for the CDR3 is TGTGCCAGCAGTGACGTTTTTGGGGTCTTAGCTGGGGCCAACGTCCTGACTTTC.

The chain couples TRBV10-3 to TRBJ2-1; 7 bases align to TRBD2. Looked up from germline, CDR1 is ENHRY and CDR2 is SYGVKD. J lost 6 bases, V lost 4 bases, and 9 bases had no gene match. The CDR3 extends over 15 amino acids. This CDR3 is CAISVRGGVANEQFF. In DNA, the CDR3 is TGTGCCATCAGTGTCCGCGGGGGAGTTGCCAATGAGCAGTTCTTC.

V usage is TRBV4-1 and J usage is TRBJ2-3, with 8 bases matching TRBD1. From germline, CDR1 is MGHRA and CDR2 YSYEKL. CDR3 size: 17 residues. Unmatched junction bases numbered 10, after V lost 2 bases and J lost 3 bases. This chain's CDR3 is CASSQRQTGASTDTQYF. DNA of the CDR3: TGCGCCAGCAGCCAAAGGCAGACAGGGGCATCAACAGATACGCAGTATTTT.